This record covers a single TCR beta chain. No fewer than 6 million PBMCs went into each sample. Trimming cost V 3 bases and J 6 bases; bases outside gene matches: 7. Germline-derived CDR1 and CDR2 are MGHDK and SYGVNS. The CDR3 totals 15 residues. Primed by a sample-barcoded 5' primer and a J-beta primer mix, a second PCR proceeded for roughly 6 to 12 cycles. TCRdb used MiXCR to reprocess the 5' RACE reads, holding one entry per CDR3 protein. The sample carries around 900,000 distinct CDR3 sequences, around 30% recorded once. This sample is drawn from a study of blood T cells in healthy people across ages.

Sequencing input: blood. The sequence was obtained from a woman of 80 years or more in good health. The chain links TRBV25-1 to TRBJ1-1; 10 nucleotides match TRBD1. The CDR3, as DNA: TGTGCCAGCAGTGAGTCCAGACAGGGGGCCGCTGAAGCTTTCTTT. Its translation is CASSESRQGAAEAFF.